This TCR beta chain is from a study of beta chain features in type 1 diabetes. Whole-study findings and limits: TCRB CDR3 length was moderately but significantly reduced in all four CD4+ subsets of Type 1 diabetes patients.

This clone was observed a few times. The antigen is not known. The CDR3 extends over 15 amino acids. V was pared by 8 bases and J by 1 base, with 17 bases between. What was sequenced were expressed TCRB transcripts, since all of the isolated RNA had been reverse transcribed. Using immunoSEQ multiplex PCR, the repertoire was profiled, and TCRdb retains in-frame clones only, with some absent. The sample shows about 280,000 clones, about 15% of them seen only once. The receptor was isolated from a man aged 18-30 years with type 1 diabetes. Sequencing was performed on naive CD4+ T cells from blood. This chain uses TRBV23-1 with TRBJ1-1, with D unclear. TRBV23-1 is noted as an ORF with a role that remains uncertain. The CDR3 here is CASGSVLLQNTEAFF. For the CDR3, the DNA is TGCGCCAGCGGTTCAGTCTTGTTGCAGAACACTGAAGCTTTCTTT.